The 9 T cell receptor beta chains in this list originate from one sample, sequenced in a study of blood T cells in healthy people across ages. Together with a sample-barcoded 5' primer, a J-beta primer mix was included in a second PCR lasting about 7 to 12 cycles. TCRdb fed the 5' RACE reads into MiXCR, producing one record per CDR3 protein. In the table there are about 780,000 distinct CDR3 sequences, 62% of which are singletons. Sequenced material: blood. These receptor sequences come from a man under 40 in good health.

This clonotype was seen just once. This sequence joins TRBV29-1 and TRBJ2-1, with D unresolved. Per germline, CDR1 SQVTM and CDR2 ANQGSEA. V lost 6 bases and J 1 base, leaving 7 bases between the germline ends. The CDR3 contains 12 residues. CDR3 sequence reads: CSVPLSYNEQFF. For the CDR3, the DNA is TGCAGCGTCCCCCTTTCCTACAATGAGCAGTTCTTC.

The rearrangement links TRBV4-3 to TRBJ2-1; 8 bases map to TRBD2. CDR3 length equals 17 residues. From germline, CDR1 is LGHNA and CDR2 YSLEER. The junction had 4 bases not matched to a gene; V was cut back by 0 bases and J by 0 bases. The CDR3 protein is CASSQDSGGSSYNEQFF. DNA for the CDR3: TGCGCCAGCAGCCAAGACAGCGGGGGTAGCTCCTACAATGAGCAGTTCTTC.

This clonotype was picked up a small number of times. The rearrangement links TRBV24-1 to TRBJ2-1; 8 positions agree with TRBD1. The CDR3 has 16 residues. V lost 3 bases, J lost 6 bases, and 9 bases stayed unmatched. Germline-derived CDR1 and CDR2 are KGHDR and SFDVKD. The CDR3 DNA reads as TGTGCCACCAGTGATCCCGCCGAGACAGGGGTCAATGAGCAGTTCTTC. It specifies CATSDPAETGVNEQFF.

CDR3 in amino acids: CSALAQPRDRGPSNYGYTF. In DNA, the CDR3 is TGCAGCGCTCTCGCCCAGCCCCGGGACAGGGGGCCTTCTAACTATGGCTACACCTTC. The gene calls are TRBV29-1 and TRBJ1-2; 12 positions agree with TRBD1. Germline assignment: CDR1 SQVTM and CDR2 ANQGSEA. This CDR3 comprises 19 residues. V shed 7 bases, J shed 0 bases, and the junction held 18 bases outside the gene matches.

This sequence joins TRBV5-7 and TRBJ1-2; D is perhaps TRBD1 (5 bases). TRBV5-7 is assigned to the ORF class and has an uncertain function. The CDR3 extends over 17 amino acids. V lost 2 bases, J lost 8 bases, and 25 bases lay in between. Written as DNA, the CDR3 is TGTGCCAGCAGCTTACCCCGGGACCACCCCACTGTCTGGGGCTACACCTTC. Amino acid sequence: CASSLPRDHPTVWGYTF.

This chain links TRBV27 with TRBJ2-5; 14 nucleotides align to TRBD2. V was clipped by 6 bases and J by 11 bases; unmatched bases: 5. The CDR3 length is 13 residues. The germline V gene encodes CDR1 MNHEY and CDR2 SMNVEV (reference sequence). The CDR3 region has the DNA TGTGCCAGCAGCCTAGGACTAGCGGGGGGTCAGTACTTC. Protein: CASSLGLAGGQYF.

The CDR3 region is CASSARLVTSGADTQYF. CDR3 nucleotides: TGTGCCAGCAGCGCGAGACTGGTGACTAGCGGGGCAGATACGCAGTATTTT. The chain couples TRBV13 to TRBJ2-3; 11 bases match TRBD2. The germline V gene encodes CDR1 PRHDT and CDR2 FYEKMQ (reference sequence). Trimming cost V 5 bases and J 4 bases; bases outside gene matches: 11. The CDR3 has 17 amino acids.

This rearrangement joins TRBV28 to TRBJ2-3; TRBD2 matches 10 bases. CDR1 MDHEN and CDR2 SYDVKM come from the germline V gene. The J segment lost 8 bases and the V segment lost 5 bases, leaving 13 bases of the junction unmatched. The CDR3 is 16 amino acids. The CDR3 DNA reads TGTGCCAGCAGTCCTCCGAATCTAGCGGGGGTGGCTACGCAGTATTTT. Amino acids: CASSPPNLAGVATQYF.

The chain carries TRBV12-3 or TRBV12-4 and TRBJ1-2, with D unclear. The V end lost 3 bases, the J end lost 7 bases, and 12 bases lay between the germline ends. The CDR3 loop spans 13 amino acids. Written as DNA, the CDR3 is TGTGCCAGCAGTTTCGGCGGGGAGGGTGGCTACACCTTC. Amino acid sequence: CASSFGGEGGYTF.